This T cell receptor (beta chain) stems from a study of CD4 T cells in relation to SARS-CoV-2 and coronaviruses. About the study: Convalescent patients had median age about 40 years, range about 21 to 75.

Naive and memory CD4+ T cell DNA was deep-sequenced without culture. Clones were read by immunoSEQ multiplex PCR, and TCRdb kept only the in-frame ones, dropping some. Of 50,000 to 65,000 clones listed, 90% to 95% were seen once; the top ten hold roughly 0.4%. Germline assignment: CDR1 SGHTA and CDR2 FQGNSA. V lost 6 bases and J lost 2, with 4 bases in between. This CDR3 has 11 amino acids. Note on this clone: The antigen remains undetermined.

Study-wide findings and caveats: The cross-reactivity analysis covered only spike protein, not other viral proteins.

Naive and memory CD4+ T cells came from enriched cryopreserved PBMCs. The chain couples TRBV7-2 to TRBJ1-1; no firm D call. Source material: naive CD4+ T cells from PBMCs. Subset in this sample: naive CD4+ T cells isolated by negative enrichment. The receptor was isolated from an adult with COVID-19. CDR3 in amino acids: CASRRNTEAFF. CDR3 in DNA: TGTGCCAGCAGGAGAAACACTGAAGCTTTCTTT.